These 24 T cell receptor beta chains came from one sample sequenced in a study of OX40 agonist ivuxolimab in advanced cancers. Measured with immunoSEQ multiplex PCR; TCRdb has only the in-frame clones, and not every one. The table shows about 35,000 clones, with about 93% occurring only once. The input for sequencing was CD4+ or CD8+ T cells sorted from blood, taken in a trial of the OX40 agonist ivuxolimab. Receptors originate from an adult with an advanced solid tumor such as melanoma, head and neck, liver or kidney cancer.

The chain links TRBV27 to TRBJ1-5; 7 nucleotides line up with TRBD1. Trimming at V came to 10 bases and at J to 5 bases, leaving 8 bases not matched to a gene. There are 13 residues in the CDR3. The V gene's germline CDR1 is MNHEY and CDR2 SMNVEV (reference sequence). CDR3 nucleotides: TGTGCCACAGCCTGGGACAGTTATCAGCCCCAGCATTTT. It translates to CATAWDSYQPQHF.

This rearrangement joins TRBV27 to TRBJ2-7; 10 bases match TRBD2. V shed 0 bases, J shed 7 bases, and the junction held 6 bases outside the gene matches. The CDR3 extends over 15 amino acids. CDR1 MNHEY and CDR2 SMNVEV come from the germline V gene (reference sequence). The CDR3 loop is CASSLSPSGSWEQYF. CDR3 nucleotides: TGTGCCAGCAGTTTATCGCCTAGCGGGAGTTGGGAGCAGTACTTC.

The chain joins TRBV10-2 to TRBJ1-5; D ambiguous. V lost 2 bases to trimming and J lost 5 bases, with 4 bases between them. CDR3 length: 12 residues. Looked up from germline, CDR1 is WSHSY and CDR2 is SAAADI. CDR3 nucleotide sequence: TGCGCCAGCAGTGAGGGATATCAGCCCCAGCATTTT. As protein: CASSEGYQPQHF.

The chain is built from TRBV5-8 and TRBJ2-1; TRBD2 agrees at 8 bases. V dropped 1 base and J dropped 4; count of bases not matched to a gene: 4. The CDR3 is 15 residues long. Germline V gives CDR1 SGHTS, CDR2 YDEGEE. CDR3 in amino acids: CASSLFQREYNEQFF. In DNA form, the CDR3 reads TGTGCCAGCAGCTTGTTCCAGCGGGAGTACAATGAGCAGTTCTTC. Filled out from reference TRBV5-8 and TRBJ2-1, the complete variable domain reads EAGVTQSPTHLIKTRGQQATLRCSPISGHTSVYWYQQALGLGLQFLLWYDEGEERNRGNFPPRFSGRQFPNYSSELNVNALELEDSALYLCASSLFQREYNEQFFGPGTRLTVL.

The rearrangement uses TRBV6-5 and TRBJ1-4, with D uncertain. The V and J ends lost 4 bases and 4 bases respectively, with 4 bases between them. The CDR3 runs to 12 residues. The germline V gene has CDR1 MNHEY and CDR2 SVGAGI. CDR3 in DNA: TGTGCCAGCAGTTCACTTAATGAAAAACTGTTTTTT. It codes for CASSSLNEKLFF.

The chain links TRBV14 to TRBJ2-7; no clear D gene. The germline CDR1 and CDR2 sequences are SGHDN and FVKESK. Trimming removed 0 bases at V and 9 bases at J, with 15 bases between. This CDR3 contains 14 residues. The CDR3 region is CASSQETSGHGQYF. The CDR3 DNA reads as TGTGCCAGCAGCCAAGAAACGTCGGGCCACGGGCAGTACTTC.

CDR3 sequence: CASSYRQGDEQYF. CDR3 bases: TGTGCCAGCAGTTATAGACAGGGCGACGAGCAGTACTTC. The chain uses TRBV6-5 and TRBJ2-7, with 7 positions matching TRBD1. V shed 3 bases and J 5 bases; nucleotides not matched to a gene: 4. There are 13 residues in the CDR3. Germline loops: CDR1 MNHEY, CDR2 SVGAGI.

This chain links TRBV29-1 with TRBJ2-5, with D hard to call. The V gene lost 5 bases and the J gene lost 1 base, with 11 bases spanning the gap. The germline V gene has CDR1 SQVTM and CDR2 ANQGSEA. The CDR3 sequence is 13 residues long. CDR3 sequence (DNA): TGCAGCGTTATGGGGATGGGCCAAGAGACCCAGTACTTC. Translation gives CSVMGMGQETQYF.

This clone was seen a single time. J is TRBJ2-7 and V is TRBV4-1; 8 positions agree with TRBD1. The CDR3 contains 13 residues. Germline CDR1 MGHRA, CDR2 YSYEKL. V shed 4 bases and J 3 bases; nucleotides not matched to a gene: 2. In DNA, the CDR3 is TGCGCCAGCAGCCTGGGACAGGTCTACGAGCAGTACTTC. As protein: CASSLGQVYEQYF.

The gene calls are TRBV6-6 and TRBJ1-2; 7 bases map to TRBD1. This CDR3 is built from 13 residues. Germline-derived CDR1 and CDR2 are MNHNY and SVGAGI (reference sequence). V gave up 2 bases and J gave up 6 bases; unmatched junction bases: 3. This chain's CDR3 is CASSYPTGNGYTF. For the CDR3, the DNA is TGTGCCAGCAGTTACCCGACAGGGAATGGCTACACCTTC.

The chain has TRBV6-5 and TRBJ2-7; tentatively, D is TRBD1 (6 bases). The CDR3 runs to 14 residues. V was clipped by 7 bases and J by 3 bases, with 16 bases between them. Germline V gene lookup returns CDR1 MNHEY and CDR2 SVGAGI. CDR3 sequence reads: CASKSGPGVYEQYF. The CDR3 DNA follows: TGTGCCAGCAAATCCGGGCCAGGGGTCTACGAGCAGTACTTC.

The CDR3 DNA reads as TGTGCCAGCAGTCCCCCCACTAGGTCTCCTGGGGCCAACGTCCTGACTTTC. Its translation is CASSPPTRSPGANVLTF. The V and J genes are TRBV28 and TRBJ2-6; a possible D gene is TRBD2 (5 bases). CDR1 MDHEN and CDR2 SYDVKM come from the germline V gene. This CDR3 region has 17 residues. V lost 5 bases, J lost 2 bases, and 16 bases lay in between.

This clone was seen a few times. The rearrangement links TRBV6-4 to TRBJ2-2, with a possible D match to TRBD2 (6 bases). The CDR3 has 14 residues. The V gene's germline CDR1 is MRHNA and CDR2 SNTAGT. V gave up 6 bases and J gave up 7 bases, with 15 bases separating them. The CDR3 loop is CASSASGLGGELFF. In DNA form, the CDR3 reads TGTGCCAGCAGCGCCTCGGGACTTGGCGGGGAGCTGTTTTTT.

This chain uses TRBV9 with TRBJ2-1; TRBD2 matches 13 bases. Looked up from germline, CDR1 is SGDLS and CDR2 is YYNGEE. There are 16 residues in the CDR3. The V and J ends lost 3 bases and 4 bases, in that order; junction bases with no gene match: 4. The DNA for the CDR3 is TGTGCCAGCAGCGCCAGACTAGCGGGGGGTTACAATGAGCAGTTCTTC. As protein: CASSARLAGGYNEQFF. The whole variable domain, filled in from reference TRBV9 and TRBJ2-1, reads DSGVTQTPKHLITATGQRVTLRCSPRSGDLSVYWYQQSLDQGLQFLIQYYNGEERAKGNILERFSAQQFPDLHSELNLSSLELGDSALYFCASSARLAGGYNEQFFGPGTRLTVL.

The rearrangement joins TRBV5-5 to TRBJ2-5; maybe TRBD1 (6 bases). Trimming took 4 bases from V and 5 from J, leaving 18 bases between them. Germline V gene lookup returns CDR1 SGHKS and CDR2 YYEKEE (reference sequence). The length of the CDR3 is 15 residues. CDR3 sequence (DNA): TGTGCCAGCAGCCCGGGACAAATCCTGGGGGAGACCCAGTACTTC. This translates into CASSPGQILGETQYF.

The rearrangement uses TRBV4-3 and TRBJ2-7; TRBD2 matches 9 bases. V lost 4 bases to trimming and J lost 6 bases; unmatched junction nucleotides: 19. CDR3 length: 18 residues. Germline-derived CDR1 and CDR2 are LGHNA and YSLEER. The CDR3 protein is CASSPHLAGGRVAGEQYF. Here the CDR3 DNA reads TGCGCCAGCAGCCCTCACCTGGCGGGCGGGAGGGTCGCGGGCGAGCAGTACTTC.

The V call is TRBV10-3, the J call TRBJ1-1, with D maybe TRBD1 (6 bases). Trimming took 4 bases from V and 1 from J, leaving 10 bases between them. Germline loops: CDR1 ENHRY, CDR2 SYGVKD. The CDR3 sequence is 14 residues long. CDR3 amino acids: CAISVSDRNTEAFF. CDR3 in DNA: TGTGCCATCAGTGTTTCGGACAGGAACACTGAAGCTTTCTTT.

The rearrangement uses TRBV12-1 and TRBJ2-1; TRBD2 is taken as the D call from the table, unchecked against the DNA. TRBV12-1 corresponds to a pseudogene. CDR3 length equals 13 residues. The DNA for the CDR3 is TGTGCCAGCAGCCACTCTAGTTTCCATGAGCAGTTCTTC. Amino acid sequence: CASSHSSFHEQFF.

The CDR3 DNA reads TGTGCCAGCAGTAGGACTGGCGGGGAGCTGTTTTTT. This encodes CASSRTGGELFF. The gene calls are TRBV27 and TRBJ2-2; TRBD2 might be the D (5 bases). Germline V gene data show CDR1 as MNHEY and CDR2 as SMNVEV (reference sequence). The V end lost 5 bases, the J end lost 7 bases, and 8 bases lay between the germline ends. The CDR3 sequence is 12 residues long.

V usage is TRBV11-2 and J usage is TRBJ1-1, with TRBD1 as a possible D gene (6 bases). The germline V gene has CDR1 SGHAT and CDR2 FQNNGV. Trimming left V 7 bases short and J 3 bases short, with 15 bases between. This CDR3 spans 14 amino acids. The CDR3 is CASTGGWGHTEAFF. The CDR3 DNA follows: TGTGCCAGCACCGGGGGGTGGGGGCACACTGAAGCTTTCTTT.

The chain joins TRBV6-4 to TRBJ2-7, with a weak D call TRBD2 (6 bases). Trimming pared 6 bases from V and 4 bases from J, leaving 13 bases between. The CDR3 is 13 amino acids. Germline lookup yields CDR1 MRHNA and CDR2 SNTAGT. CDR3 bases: TGTGCCAGCAGCCGGGACTCCATATACGAGCAGTACTTC. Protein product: CASSRDSIYEQYF.

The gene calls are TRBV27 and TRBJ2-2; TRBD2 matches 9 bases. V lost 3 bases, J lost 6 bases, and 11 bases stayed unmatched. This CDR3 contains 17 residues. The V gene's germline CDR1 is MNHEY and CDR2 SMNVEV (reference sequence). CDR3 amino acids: CASSLRLAGYVPGELFF. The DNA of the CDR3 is TGTGCCAGCAGTTTGCGTCTAGCGGGATATGTTCCCGGGGAGCTGTTTTTT.

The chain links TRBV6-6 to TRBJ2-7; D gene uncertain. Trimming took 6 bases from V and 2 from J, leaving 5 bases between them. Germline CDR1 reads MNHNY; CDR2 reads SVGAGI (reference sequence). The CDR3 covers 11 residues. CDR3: CASSTTYEQYF. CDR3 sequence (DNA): TGTGCCAGCAGCACAACCTACGAGCAGTACTTC.

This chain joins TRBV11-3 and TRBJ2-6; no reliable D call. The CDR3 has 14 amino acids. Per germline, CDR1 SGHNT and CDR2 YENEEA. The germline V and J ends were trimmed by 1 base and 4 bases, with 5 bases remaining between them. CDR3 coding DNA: TGTGCCAGCAGCTTAGTCTACGGGGCCAACGTCCTGACTTTC. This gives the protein CASSLVYGANVLTF.